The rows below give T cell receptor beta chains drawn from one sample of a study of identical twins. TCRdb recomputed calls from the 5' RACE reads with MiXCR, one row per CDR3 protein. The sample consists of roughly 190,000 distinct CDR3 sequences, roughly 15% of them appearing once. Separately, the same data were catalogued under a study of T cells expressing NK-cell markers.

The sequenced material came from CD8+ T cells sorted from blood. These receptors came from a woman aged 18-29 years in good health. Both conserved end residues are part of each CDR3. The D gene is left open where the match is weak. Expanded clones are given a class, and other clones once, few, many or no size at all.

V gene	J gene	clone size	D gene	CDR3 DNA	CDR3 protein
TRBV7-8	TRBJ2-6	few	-	TGTGCCAGCAGCTTCAACCAAGGGAGTTTCTCTGGGGCCAACGTCCTGACTTTC	CASSFNQGSFSGANVLTF
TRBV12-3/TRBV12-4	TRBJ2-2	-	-	TGTGCCAGCGGAGGCACCGGGGAGCTGTTTTTT	CASGGTGELFF
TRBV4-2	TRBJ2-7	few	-	TGTGCCAGCAGCCAAGATACGGGCGAGCAGTACTTC	CASSQDTGEQYF
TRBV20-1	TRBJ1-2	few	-	TGCAGTGCTAGACTGTGGACAAGCTATGGCTACACCTTC	CSARLWTSYGYTF
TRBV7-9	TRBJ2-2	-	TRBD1	TGTGCCAGCAGCTGGACAGGGGGAGGTACCGGGGAGCTGTTTTTT	CASSWTGGGTGELFF
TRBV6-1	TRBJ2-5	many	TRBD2	TGTGCCAGCAGGGGACTAGCGGGAGGGCCAGAGACCCAGTACTTC	CASRGLAGGPETQYF
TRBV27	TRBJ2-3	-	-	TGTGCCAGCGGGCCTCGCAAAGATACGCAGTATTTT	CASGPRKDTQYF
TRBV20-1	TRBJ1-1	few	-	TGCAGTGCTAGGATTTCGTGGGAGAAGAACACTGAAGCTTTCTTT	CSARISWEKNTEAFF
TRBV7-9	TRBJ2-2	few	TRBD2	TGTGCCAGCAGCCATAGCGGGGGAACCAACACCGGGGAGCTGTTTTTT	CASSHSGGTNTGELFF
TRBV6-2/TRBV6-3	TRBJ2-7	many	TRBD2	TGTGCCAGCAGTGGAGGGACTAGCTCCTACGAGCAGTACTTC	CASSGGTSSYEQYF
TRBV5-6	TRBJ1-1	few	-	TGTGCCAGCAGCTCGCGGTGGACAGTCATGAACACTGAAGCTTTCTTT	CASSSRWTVMNTEAFF
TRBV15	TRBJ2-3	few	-	TGTGCCACCTCTAACCCACCCGATACGCAGTATTTT	CATSNPPDTQYF
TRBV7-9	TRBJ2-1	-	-	TGTGCCAGCAGCCCAGGACACACCGAAAGGAATGAGCAGTTCTTC	CASSPGHTERNEQFF
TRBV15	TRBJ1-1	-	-	TGTGCCACCAGTAGCACAGGGAGGCCGGGAGCTTTCTTT	CATSSTGRPGAFF
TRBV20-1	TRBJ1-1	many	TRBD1	TGCAGTGCTAGTATCCGGGACAGGCCCACTGAAGCTTTCTTT	CSASIRDRPTEAFF
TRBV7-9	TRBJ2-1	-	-	TGTGCCAGCAGCCCTACTCAGGGTGTTAGCTACAATGAGCAGTTCTTC	CASSPTQGVSYNEQFF
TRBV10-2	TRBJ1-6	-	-	TGCGCCAGCAGTGCCCCGACAGGCAATAATTCACCCCTCCACTTT	CASSAPTGNNSPLHF
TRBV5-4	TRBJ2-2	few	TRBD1	TGTGCCAGCAGCTTCAGGGGGCGGTCCGGGGAGCTGTTTTTT	CASSFRGRSGELFF
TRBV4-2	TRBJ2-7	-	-	TGTGCCAGCAGCCAAGAGCAGGGACCCTACGAGCAGTACTTC	CASSQEQGPYEQYF
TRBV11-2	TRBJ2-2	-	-	TGTGCCAGCAGCTTACCAGATTTTCAAAGCGGGAACACCGGGGAGCTGTTTTTT	CASSLPDFQSGNTGELFF
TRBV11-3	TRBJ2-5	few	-	TGTGCCAGCAGCCCACCACCGCAGGAGACCCAGTACTTC	CASSPPPQETQYF
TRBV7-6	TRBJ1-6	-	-	TGTGCCAGCAGCTTAGGGACGGGGAAAACACCCCTCCACTTT	CASSLGTGKTPLHF
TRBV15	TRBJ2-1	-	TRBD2	TGTGCCACCAGCGGGCGGTCGGGGACTAGATACAATGAGCAGATCTTC	CATSGRSGTRYNEQIF
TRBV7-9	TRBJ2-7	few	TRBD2	TGTGCCAGCAGCCCCTTAGCGGGAGGGGCCGAGCAGTACTTC	CASSPLAGGAEQYF
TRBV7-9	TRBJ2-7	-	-	TGTGCCAGCAGCTTAGAAGTCGGGTCCTACGAGCAGTACTTC	CASSLEVGSYEQYF
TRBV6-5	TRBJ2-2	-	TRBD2	TGTGCCAGCAGTTTTAGCGGGGAGGTCTCCGGGGAGCTGTTTTTT	CASSFSGEVSGELFF
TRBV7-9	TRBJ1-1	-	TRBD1	TGTGCCAGCAGCTTAGAGGGGGCCGCCCCGGCTTTCTTT	CASSLEGAAPAFF
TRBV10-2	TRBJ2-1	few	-	TGCGCCGTCCTGGTTGCCCCTCCTGCTGAGCAGTTCTTC	CAVLVAPPAEQFF
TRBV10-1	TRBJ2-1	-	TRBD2	TGCGCCAGCAGTGGACCTAGCGGGGGGATAAACAATGAGCAGTTCTTC	CASSGPSGGINNEQFF
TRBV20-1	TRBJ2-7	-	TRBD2	TGCAGTGCTAGAGTGCAAGCGGGAGCCTCCTACGAGCAGTACTTC	CSARVQAGASYEQYF
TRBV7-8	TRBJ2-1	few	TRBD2	TGTGCCAGCAGAACCGGGACTAGCGGGGGGGCCGGTTCCTACAATGAGCAGTTCTTC	CASRTGTSGGAGSYNEQFF
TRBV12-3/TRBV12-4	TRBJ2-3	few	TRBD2	TGTGCCAGCAGTTTAGGAGCGGGAGGGTCAGATACGCAGTATTTT	CASSLGAGGSDTQYF
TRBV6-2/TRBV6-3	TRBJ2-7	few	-	TGTGCCAGCACCCCCAGAGGGGACGCCTACGAGCAGTACTTC	CASTPRGDAYEQYF
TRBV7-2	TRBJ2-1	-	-	TGTGCCAGCAGCTTAGGTGGGTTTCCCTACAATGAGCAGTTCTTC	CASSLGGFPYNEQFF
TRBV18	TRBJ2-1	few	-	TGTGCCAGCTCAACCCGGGCCGCGTGGAGCGATGAGCAGTTCTTC	CASSTRAAWSDEQFF
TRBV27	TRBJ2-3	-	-	TGTGCCAGCAGGCCAACCGCCCCACTAGAAGCGGATACGCAGTATTTT	CASRPTAPLEADTQYF
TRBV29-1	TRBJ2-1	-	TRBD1	TGCAGCGTTGAAGTTCTGACAGGGACCCACAATGAGCAGTTCTTC	CSVEVLTGTHNEQFF
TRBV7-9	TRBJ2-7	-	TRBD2	TGTGCCAGCAGCCTACTAGCGGGGAACTCCTACGAGCAGTACTTC	CASSLLAGNSYEQYF
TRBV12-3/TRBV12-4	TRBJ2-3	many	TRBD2	TGTGCCAGCAGCCCGGGACTAGCGGCCGAGGATACGCAGTATTTT	CASSPGLAAEDTQYF
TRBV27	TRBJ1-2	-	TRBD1	TGTGCCAGCACCGGGACAGCTTCTTATGGCTACACCTTC	CASTGTASYGYTF
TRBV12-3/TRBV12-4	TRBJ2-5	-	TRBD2	TGTGCCAGCAGTTTCGCGGGAGGGCCCCAAGAGACCCAGTACTTC	CASSFAGGPQETQYF
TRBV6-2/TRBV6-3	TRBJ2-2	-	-	TGTGCCAGCAGCCAATGGGGACCCGGGGAGCTGTTTTTT	CASSQWGPGELFF
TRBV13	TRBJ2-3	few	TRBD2	TGTGCCAGCAGCCCGGGAGCGGGGGCCTACACAGATACGCAGTATTTT	CASSPGAGAYTDTQYF
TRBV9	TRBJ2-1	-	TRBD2	TGTGCCAGCAGCGTAAGACTAGCGGGGGAGTACAATGAGCAGTTCTTC	CASSVRLAGEYNEQFF
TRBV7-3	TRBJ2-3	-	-	TGTGCCAGCAGCCTCGGGGGCTTCACAGATACGCAGTATTTT	CASSLGGFTDTQYF
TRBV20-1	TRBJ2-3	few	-	TGCAGTGCCAGGGACCGCACAGATACGCAGTATTTT	CSARDRTDTQYF
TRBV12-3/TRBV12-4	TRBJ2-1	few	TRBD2	TGTGCCAGCAGCCCTCCTAGCGGGGATAGCTCCTACAATGAGCAGTTCTTC	CASSPPSGDSSYNEQFF
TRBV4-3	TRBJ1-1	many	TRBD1	TGCGCCAGCAGCCAAACTCTCGACAGGGGAGGAACTGAAGCTTTCTTT	CASSQTLDRGGTEAFF
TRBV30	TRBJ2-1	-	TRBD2	TGTGCCTGGACGGGAGGCTCCTACAATGAGCAGTTCTTC	CAWTGGSYNEQFF
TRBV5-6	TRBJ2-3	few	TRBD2	TGTGCCAGCTGTAGCGGGTCCTGCACAGATACGCAGTATTTT	CASCSGSCTDTQYF
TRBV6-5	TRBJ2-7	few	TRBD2	TGTGCCAGCGGCAGCGGGAGGATCGAGCAGTACTTC	CASGSGRIEQYF
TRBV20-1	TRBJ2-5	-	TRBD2	TGCAGTGCCCGGACTAGCGGGAGGAGAGAGACCCAGTACTTC	CSARTSGRRETQYF
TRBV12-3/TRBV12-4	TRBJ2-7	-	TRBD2	TGTGCCAGCAGCCGATCGGGGGAGGGAATCTACGAGCAGTACTTC	CASSRSGEGIYEQYF
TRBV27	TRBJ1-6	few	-	TGTGCCAGCAGTTTAATATCCTCTTCACCCCTCCACTTT	CASSLISSSPLHF
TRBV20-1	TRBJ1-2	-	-	TGCAGTGCTAGGCAGGGGCGCTATGGCTACACCTTC	CSARQGRYGYTF
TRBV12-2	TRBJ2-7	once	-	TGTGCAAGTCGCTTAGGGGTAGGGGGACTGCGAACCTACGAGCAGTACTTC	CASRLGVGGLRTYEQYF
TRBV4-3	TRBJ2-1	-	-	TGCGCCAGCAGTCTGAGGGGGTTTGGCGAGCAGTTCTTC	CASSLRGFGEQFF